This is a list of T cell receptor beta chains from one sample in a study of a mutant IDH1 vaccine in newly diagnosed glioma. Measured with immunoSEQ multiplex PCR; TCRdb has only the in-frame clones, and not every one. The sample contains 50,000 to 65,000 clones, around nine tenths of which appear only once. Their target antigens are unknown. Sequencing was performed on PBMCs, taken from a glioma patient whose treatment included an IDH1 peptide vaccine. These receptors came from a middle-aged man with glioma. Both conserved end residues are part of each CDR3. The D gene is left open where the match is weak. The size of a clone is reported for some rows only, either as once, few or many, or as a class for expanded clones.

TGTGCCAGCAGCGGCGGCGTGAGGGGCTTTACTGGAAACACCATATATTTT,CASSGGVRGFTGNTIYF,-,-,TRBV7-9,TRBJ1-3
TGTGCCAGCAGCTTGGGTACGGGTAGCAATCAGCCCCAGCATTTT,CASSLGTGSNQPQHF,-,-,TRBV7-8,TRBJ1-5
TGTGCCAGCAGCTTCCGGGACAGGGCCTACAATGAGCAGTTCTTC,CASSFRDRAYNEQFF,TRBD1,-,TRBV7-8,TRBJ2-1
TGCGCCAGCAGCTCCGGGACAGGGGGCCGAGGGGCATACAATGAGCAGTTCTTC,CASSSGTGGRGAYNEQFF,TRBD1,-,TRBV5-1,TRBJ2-1
TGTGCCAGCAGTTGGACGACAGGGTGGGAGACCCAGTACTTC,CASSWTTGWETQYF,TRBD1,-,TRBV28,TRBJ2-5
TGCGCCAGCAGCCAATACCCCCTAGGAGGGACAGGGGCCGGGGAGCTGTTTTTT,CASSQYPLGGTGAGELFF,TRBD1,-,TRBV4-3,TRBJ2-2
TGTGCCAGCAGCATTTCTCGGACAGACACTGAAGCTTTCTTT,CASSISRTDTEAFF,-,-,TRBV5-5,TRBJ1-1
TGTGCCAGCAGTGTGCTATCTTCGGCGTCGACTGAAGCTTTCTTT,CASSVLSSASTEAFF,-,-,TRBV6-1,TRBJ1-1
TGTGCCAGCAGCTTAGGACGGGCTAACACTGAAGCTTTCTTT,CASSLGRANTEAFF,-,-,TRBV7-9,TRBJ1-1
TGTGCCAGCAGTTACATCCGGGGATCACCCCTCCACTTT,CASSYIRGSPLHF,-,-,TRBV28,TRBJ1-6
TGTGCCAGCAGTTCTACCTCAGGGGCAACTTATGGCTACACCTTC,CASSSTSGATYGYTF,-,-,TRBV5-5,TRBJ1-2
TGCGCCAGCGGGAAGCCGTCACTGGGGGAGCAGTACTTC,CASGKPSLGEQYF,-,-,TRBV10-1,TRBJ2-7
TGCGCCAGCACCTTAGCGGGAGGGCCGACAGATACGCAGTATTTT,CASTLAGGPTDTQYF,TRBD2,-,TRBV5-1,TRBJ2-3
TGCGCCAGCAGTGAGTTCGAGACCCAGTACTTC,CASSEFETQYF,-,-,TRBV10-2,TRBJ2-5
TGCGCCAGCAGCCAAGATAGGGTTATGAGCGGGTTTACTCCAGATACGCAGTATTTT,CASSQDRVMSGFTPDTQYF,-,-,TRBV4-3,TRBJ2-3
TGTGCCAGCAGCCAAGAGTGGAACACTGAAGCTTTCTTT,CASSQEWNTEAFF,-,-,TRBV14,TRBJ1-1
TGTGCCAGCAGCGGCGGGTTACGCGACATTCAGTACTTC,CASSGGLRDIQYF,-,-,TRBV9,TRBJ2-4
TGTGCCAGTAGTATACGGGATCAGCCCCAGCATTTT,CASSIRDQPQHF,-,-,TRBV19,TRBJ1-5
TGTGCCAGCAGCTTGGAGGCAAGCCCCGAAGCTTTCTTT,CASSLEASPEAFF,-,-,TRBV5-6,TRBJ1-1
TGTGCCAGCAGTTCTTGGGGAAATGAGCAGTTCTTC,CASSSWGNEQFF,-,-,TRBV6-6,TRBJ2-1
TGTGCCAGCAGCGACGATCCGGGTTTAGCTAATGAAAAACTGTTTTTT,CASSDDPGLANEKLFF,-,few,TRBV7-2,TRBJ1-4
TGTGCCATCAGTGATCTAAAGACCTCCTACGAGCAGTACTTC,CAISDLKTSYEQYF,-,-,TRBV10-3,TRBJ2-7
TGTGCCAGCAGCTCGACGGGACCTGGGGAGACCCAGTACTTC,CASSSTGPGETQYF,-,once,TRBV7-2,TRBJ2-5
TGTGCCACCAGCAGGAGTATCGACTCCTACAATGAGCAGTTCTTC,CATSRSIDSYNEQFF,-,-,TRBV15,TRBJ2-1
TGTGCCAGCAGCGTTGGCAGCGGCCGGCCCCAGCATTTT,CASSVGSGRPQHF,-,-,TRBV9,TRBJ1-5
TGTGCCAGCAGCCTAGGGGCGGGAGAGTACGAGCAGTACTTC,CASSLGAGEYEQYF,TRBD2,-,TRBV9,TRBJ2-7
TGTGCCAGCAGCCCGACCGCGCAGGGCTCATGGACAGCTTTCTTT,CASSPTAQGSWTAFF,-,-,TRBV14,TRBJ1-1
TGTGCCTGGAGCGCGGGAATCGAGCAGTACTTC,CAWSAGIEQYF,-,-,TRBV30,TRBJ2-7
TGTGCCAGCAGATCCGGGACAGGGGGTTTCCGGGGCAATCAGCCCCAGCATTTT,CASRSGTGGFRGNQPQHF,TRBD1,-,TRBV27,TRBJ1-5
TGTGCCAGCAGCTTAGCAACAGGAGCCACCTATGGCTACACCTTC,CASSLATGATYGYTF,-,-,TRBV7-6,TRBJ1-2
TGCAGTACGAGAACCTACGAGCAGTACTTC,CSTRTYEQYF,-,-,TRBV20-1,TRBJ2-7
TGTGCCTGGAGTGTCTGGGGGACAGGGTCGAGGCACGAGCAGTACTTC,CAWSVWGTGSRHEQYF,TRBD1,-,TRBV30,TRBJ2-7
TGTGCCAGCCCTGGCCGGCTAGCGGGCCTAGATACGCAGTATTTT,CASPGRLAGLDTQYF,TRBD2,-,TRBV5-4,TRBJ2-3